This paragraph covers one TCR beta chain sequence. This clone was observed a single time. What antigen it recognizes has not been identified. The sample holds no much larger clone one base away, and base qualities are not on file. The intended sense of this specimen's treatment or condition label: 19 received Ad26.COV2.S at low or high dose, single or two shots; roughly five received placebo; per-sample allocation not given. For vaccine and placebo recipients, repertoires were sequenced using samples collected on day 63 after the first injection. Between 29 July and 7 August 2020, Cohort 1b enrolled 25 adults aged 18-55 years at one site in Boston, USA. Ad26.COV2.S was a replication-incompetent adenovirus type 26 vector expressing a prefusion-stabilized SARS-CoV-2 spike protein from the original Wuhan strain. The immunoSEQ Assay was the method used to sequence TCRbeta CDR3 regions. After extraction, genomic DNA underwent amplification by bias-controlled multiplex PCR, followed by high-throughput sequencing. On the study's bioinformatics: To quantify the absolute abundance of every unique TCRbeta CDR3 region, sequences were collapsed and filtered. T cell fraction was estimated by normalizing TCRbeta template counts to usable DNA, with usable DNA measured through amplification of reference genes found in all nucleated cells. Repertoire TCRs were annotated as SARS-CoV-2-specific when V gene, CDR3 amino acid sequence and J gene were exactly matched to a known reactive TCR set. MIRA supplied the reference SARS-CoV-2 TCR set, which was filtered for enrichment in COVID-19-positive ImmuneCODE repertoires so that public or cross-reactive TCRs were removed. Using the MIRA antigens, annotated TCRs were further analysed by specific ORF or by position within an ORF. Depth was the summed frequency of annotated unique rearrangements, while breadth was defined as annotated unique rearrangements over total unique productive rearrangements. Two-sided Wilcoxon rank-sum tests were used to compare TCR breadth between groups. TCRdb limited this immuneACCESS table to in-frame rearrangements with V and J called. A share of clones is missing; checked studies link under half to unresolved V genes, and the rest is unexplained. D and trimming come from the DNA, and the V and J calls and clone size come from that table. The sample table records about 470,000 clones; 80% to 95% of these occur just once. Together, the top ten hold around 4.2% of the sample.

For CDR1 and CDR2, the germline V gene lists MDHEN and SYDVKM. The CDR3 covers 15 residues, taking in both the cysteine and the phenylalanine. Kept here is only the CDR3 DNA, which spans 45 bases and is read in frame from base 1. V ends up 2 bases short and J 4 bases short, with an unmatched junction base count of 4. These data come from a study of Ad26.COV2.S vaccination and SARS-CoV-2 variants (dated by TCRdb to the early 2020s). Notes on the research overall: Vaccine-arm donors came from COV1001, a multicentre, randomized, double-blind, placebo-controlled phase I-IIa trial of Ad26.COV2.S in healthy adults. Ad26.COV2.S was given intramuscularly at 5x10^10 or 1x10^11 viral particles, as a single shot or as two shots 56 days apart. TCRbeta repertoire sequencing was used to assess the specificity and breadth of SARS-CoV-2-reactive T cell receptors after Ad26.COV2.S vaccination. A total of 32 samples were included in the TCR-sequenced set, comprising about 20 Ad26.COV2.S vaccine recipients, 5 placebo recipients and 8 SARS-CoV-2 convalescent individuals. Trial participants were randomized into five groups of five, in which low-dose or high-dose Ad26.COV2.S was given once or twice, or placebo was given on both occasions. Blinding of investigators to trial group allocation was maintained during experiments and outcome assessment.

What the authors observed across the whole study: Vaccine and placebo recipients had comparable non-spike TCR breadth, which fits with the vaccine containing only spike. The study was not powered to compare responses between vaccine doses or regimens. Compared with placebo recipients, Ad26.COV2.S recipients showed higher spike-specific TCR breadth (P = 0.0014). After vaccination, substantial breadth of spike-specific CD8+ and CD4+ T cell responses was reported. It was noted by the authors that total T cell responses may have been underestimated by the TCR breadth and depth analyses.

This specimen consisted of peripheral blood, obtained in a trial of Ad26.COV2.S vaccine versus placebo. The chain links TRBV28 with TRBJ2-5, with 10 middle bases fitting TRBD2. The sequence came from a person aged 18-60 years who received the Ad26.COV2.S COVID-19 vaccine or a placebo. The DNA sequence is TGTGCCAGCAGTTTACTAGCGGGAGTTTTAGAGACCCAGTACTTC. It codes for CASSLLAGVLETQYF.